One T cell receptor (beta chain) is described in this entry. Its antigen is as yet unknown. These data belong to a study of cytomegalovirus exposure and HLA in healthy donors. Study results and limitations: Most CMV-associated TCR beta chains were later found to appear HLA-restricted. Through in vitro validation, three CMV-associated chains were shown to be specific for CMV antigens.

The CDR3 extends over 14 amino acids. CDR1 LNHDA and CDR2 SQIVND come from the germline V gene (reference sequence). Trimming took off 6 bases at V and 7 bases at J, with 16 bases between the two ends. PCR used 60 Vbeta primers and 13 Jbeta primers. Profiling relied on immunoSEQ multiplex PCR, and the TCRdb table lists in-frame clones only, not all of them. The table lists some 200,000 clones, more than 75% of them singletons, with 0.7% to 0.95% in the top ten. This sequence was found in a woman under 30 in good health and CMV-seronegative. The rearrangement links TRBV19 to TRBJ2-1, with D perhaps matching TRBD1 (6 bases). The sample comprised PBMCs. The CDR3 is CASSDGTRLNEQFF. In DNA, the CDR3 is TGTGCCAGTAGCGATGGGACACGGCTTAATGAGCAGTTCTTC.